This T cell receptor beta chain appears in the sequencing data of a study of molecular identifiers for immune sequencing clone quantification. The CDR3 runs to 16 residues. Germline V lookup: CDR1 LGHNA, CDR2 YSLEER. The ends were cut back, 0 bases at V and 1 base at J, with 12 bases in the middle. This clonotype was observed many times. TCRdb analysed the PCR reads with MiXCR anew, one entry per CDR3 protein. Of over 600,000 distinct CDR3 sequences listed, 20% are singletons. The rearrangement joins TRBV4-3 to TRBJ1-1; unclear D gene. Material for sequencing was naive CD8+ T cells from blood, with Jurkat cell RNA spiked in. The subset: FACS-sorted CD8+CD4-CCR7+CD45RA+ naive T cells. This sequence was found in a human donor in good health. Some libraries in this study had Jurkat cell RNA spiked in. The DNA of the CDR3 is TGCGCCAGCAGCCAAGAAAGGGTACTTTGGAACACTGAAGCTTTCTTT. It specifies CASSQERVLWNTEAFF.